This T cell receptor beta chain was recovered during a study of shared T cell receptors in the human thymus. Germline V lookup: CDR1 PRHDT, CDR2 FYEKMQ (reference sequence). The CDR3 extends over 15 amino acids. J lost 8 bases, V lost 4 bases, and 8 bases had no gene match. Sequenced by immunoSEQ multiplex PCR; TCRdb stores in-frame clones only, minus some. Among hundreds of thousands of clones, about 89% were seen once, and the ten largest hold approximately 0.0097%. The data were also submitted as part of a second study, on human thymus T cells. Turning to that study: Resections that were taken during corrective heart surgery supplied the thymus tissue. Among thymic and blood repertoires, usage of V and J genes appeared biased.

This receptor was taken from a boy under three years old with a congenital heart defect. The sample comprised thymocytes. The rearrangement links TRBV13 to TRBJ2-1; 10 bases agree with TRBD2. DNA for the CDR3: TGTGCCAGCAGCTCGCGAGCGGGGGGGCGTGATGAGCAGTTCTTC. Translation: CASSSRAGGRDEQFF.